Listed here is a single TCR beta chain. This CDR3 spans 16 amino acids. V was cut by 0 bases and J by 6 bases, with 15 bases left in between. This record belongs to a study of blood T cell repertoires in COVID-19. Study information: The United States, Italy and Spain provided the acute and convalescent COVID-19 samples. PBMCs, B-cell-depleted T cells, or T cells provided the cDNA or gDNA that made up the material.

Data came from immunoSEQ multiplex PCR; TCRdb stores just in-frame clones and leaves some out. The sample lists around 440,000 clones, 88% seen once, with about 12% in the top ten. The TCR comes from a woman aged 50 to 65 with COVID-19, enrolled during active disease. J is TRBJ2-4 and V is TRBV23-1; D is uncertain. TRBV23-1 is flagged as an ORF with uncertain function. Sequences were obtained from peripheral blood. CDR3 amino acids: CASSQSYARRRNIQYF. CDR3 DNA: TGCGCCAGCAGTCAATCGTACGCCCGTCGGAGAAACATTCAGTACTTC.